These 26 T cell receptor beta chains share one sample of origin, sequenced in a study of T cell clonality in common variable immunodeficiency (dated by TCRdb to between 2014 and 2017). The library was made by the immunoSEQ multiplex PCR assay. What TCRdb holds here is the immuneACCESS table cut down to in-frame rearrangements. Part of the clones is not present; checked against another copy, under half of the missing clones reflect an unresolved V gene, and the others are unexplained. The table notes 60,000 to 75,000 clones here, none of them singletons. The ten largest account for approximately 1.7% of the sample. The sequenced material came from peripheral blood mononuclear cells. All receptors derive from a person aged 18 to 70 in good health.

This clone was recorded at least ten times. The CDR3 end lies 3 residues beyond the end of the read and is filled in from the germline J gene. The chain recombines TRBV19 with TRBJ2-1, with D perhaps matching TRBD2 (6 bases). This CDR3 spans 14 amino acids. V dropped 5 bases and J dropped 0 bases, with 8 bases sitting between them. In germline, CDR1 is LNHDA, CDR2 SQIVND (reference sequence). The CDR3 sequence is CASSERASYNEQFF. The covered CDR3 bases are TGTGCCAGTAGTGAGCGGGCCTCCTACAATGAG. Filled out from reference TRBV19 and TRBJ2-1, the complete variable domain reads DGGITQSPKYLFRKEGQNVTLSCEQNLNHDAMYWYRQDPGQGLRLIYYSQIVNDFQKGDIAEGYSVSREKKESFPLTVTSAQKNPTAFYLCASSERASYNEQFFGPGTRLTVL.

This clone is categorized as medium-sized. Other DNA variants within this sample encode the same CDR3. CDR3 in amino acids: CASRDYLLDEQFF. The CDR3 DNA, read in part, is TGTGCCAGTAGAGACTACCTTCTTGATGAG. The rearrangement joins TRBV19 to TRBJ2-1, with a weak D call TRBD2 (5 bases). The missing CDR3 end, 3 residues past where the read stops, is filled in from the germline J gene. The CDR3 has 13 residues. Germline V CDR1 and CDR2: LNHDA, SQIVND (reference sequence). Between the trimmed V and J ends, which lost 6 bases and 8 bases, there was a span of 14 bases.

This clone was observed at least ten times. The CDR3 end falls 3 residues outside the read, so it is completed with the germline J gene. The chain employs TRBV30 and TRBJ2-1; 8 bases are a match to TRBD2. J was trimmed by 8 bases and V by 3 bases; bases with no gene match: 15. The germline V gene encodes CDR1 GTSNPN and CDR2 SVGIG (reference sequence). The CDR3 runs 16 residues. The sequenced part of the CDR3 DNA is TGTGCCTGGAGGGGACTAGGAGCGGGAACCATCGATGAG. Translation gives CAWRGLGAGTIDE. The whole CDR3 protein is CAWRGLGAGTIDEQFF. Based on the CDR3 plus reference TRBV30 and TRBJ2-1, the full variable domain is SQTIHQWPATLVQPVGSPLSLECTVEGTSNPNLYWYRQAAGRGLQLLFYSVGIGQISSEVPQNLSASRPQDRQFILSSKKLLLSDSGFYLCAWRGLGAGTIDEQFFGPGTRLTVL.

This clone was seen ten or more times. The missing CDR3 end, 3 residues past where the read stops, is filled in from the germline J gene. The chain combines TRBV20-1 with TRBJ2-7; D is uncertain. The CDR3 sequence is 14 residues long. Germline V CDR1 and CDR2: DFQATT, SNEGSKA (reference sequence). Trimming shortened V by 3 bases and J by 1 base, and 13 bases separated the two germline ends. The sequenced CDR3 bases are TGCAGTGCTAGTGCCCTGGGCAGTTCCTACGAG. This codes for CSASALGSSYE. In full, the CDR3 reads CSASALGSSYEQYF.

At least ten counts were recorded for this clone. With the read ending 3 residues before the CDR3 end, the germline J gene is used to fill in that end. The chain links TRBV20-1 to TRBJ2-1, with 7 bases matching TRBD2. CDR1 DFQATT and CDR2 SNEGSKA come from the germline V gene (reference sequence). Losses at the gene ends were 2 bases for V and 4 bases for J; bases not matched to a gene: 5. The CDR3 runs to 14 residues. CDR3 protein: CSARPGLNYNEQFF. The DNA read from the CDR3 is TGCAGTGCTAGACCGGGACTAAATTACAATGAG.

This clone was seen repeatedly, ten times or more. The observed sequence ends 3 residues before the CDR3 terminus, with the missing tail filled in from the germline J gene. The chain carries TRBV5-5 and TRBJ2-1, with 10 bases that match TRBD1. The CDR3 spans 15 residues. V shed 4 bases, J shed 2 bases, and the junction held 3 bases outside the gene matches. CDR1 is SGHKS, CDR2 YYEKEE, per germline (reference sequence). Incomplete CDR3 DNA: TGTGCCAGCAGCCCGGGACAGGGGCCCTACAATGAG. Its translation is CASSPGQGPYNE. The full-length CDR3 reads as CASSPGQGPYNEQFF.

This clone appeared many times. The missing CDR3 end, 3 residues past where the read stops, is filled in from the germline J gene. The chain employs TRBV6-2 or TRBV6-3 and TRBJ1-5; 7 bases align to TRBD1. Germline CDR1 and CDR2: MNHEY and SVGEGT. Trimming took 6 bases from V and 3 from J; bases not matched to a gene: 5. This CDR3 has 14 residues. The CDR3 sequence is CASRTGTVNQPQHF. Incomplete CDR3 DNA: TGTGCCAGCAGGACCGGGACAGTCAATCAGCCC.

This clone was counted at least ten times. The CDR3 end is not reached by the read, which stops 3 residues before it; the germline J gene fills it in. V usage is TRBV11-2 and J usage is TRBJ1-1, with 8 bases lining up with TRBD1. Germline V CDR1 and CDR2: SGHAT, FQNNGV. V trimming: 4 bases; J trimming: 2 bases; junction bases outside the gene matches: 3. The CDR3 loop spans 14 amino acids. The covered CDR3 bases are TGTGCCAGCAGCTCGGACAGGGCCAACACTGAA. Translating it yields CASSSDRANTE. The whole CDR3 is CASSSDRANTEAFF.

This clone was seen at least ten times. The missing CDR3 end, 3 residues past where the read stops, is filled in from the germline J gene. The chain carries TRBV10-1 and TRBJ2-5; TRBD2 aligns across 9 bases. The CDR3 totals 16 residues. V trimming: 5 bases; J trimming: 0 bases; junction bases outside the gene matches: 7. Germline V gives CDR1 WNHNN, CDR2 SYGVQD (reference sequence). The CDR3 reads CASSKGSGRYQETQYF. The DNA read from the CDR3 is TGCGCCAGCAGTAAAGGCAGCGGGAGGTACCAAGAGACC.

In its sample, this clone was seen many times. This CDR3 is CASSLGRGYTDTQYF. The CDR3 DNA, read in part, is TGTGCCAGCAGCTTAGGTCGAGGGTACACAGATACG. The chain carries TRBV11-3 and TRBJ2-3; D possibly corresponds to TRBD2 (5 bases). The sequence runs out 3 residues before the end of the CDR3; the remainder is reconstructed from the germline J gene. CDR3 length equals 15 residues. Deletions cut 1 base from V and 2 bases from J, with 10 bases between. CDR1 and CDR2 (germline): SGHNT, YENEEA.

At least ten counts were recorded for this clone. This chain's CDR3 is CAQSIAGNQPQHF. The sequenced part of the CDR3 DNA is TGTGCTCAATCCATCGCGGGGAACCAGCCC. The rearrangement uses TRBV6-4 and TRBJ1-5; D gene unclear. The CDR3 is cut off 3 residues early in the read; its end comes from the germline J gene. Germline CDR1 and CDR2: MRHNA and SNTAGT. This CDR3 spans 13 amino acids.

This clone was seen repeatedly, ten times or more. The CDR3 goes on 3 residues after the read ends, and that part is filled in from the germline J gene. The V gene is TRBV5-6, the J gene TRBJ2-5; 10 nucleotides line up with TRBD1. This CDR3 spans 14 amino acids. Germline V gene sequence: CDR1 SGHDT, CDR2 YYEEEE. V shed 2 bases, J shed 4 bases, and the junction held 2 bases outside the gene matches. The sequenced part of the CDR3 DNA is TGTGCCAGCAGCTTTGGACAGGGGGGAGAGACC. This codes for CASSFGQGGET. The full CDR3 is CASSFGQGGETQYF.

With regard to this clone: The read halts 3 residues ahead of the CDR3 end, with the missing end drawn from the germline J gene. This chain connects TRBV2 to TRBJ2-7; TRBD1 aligns across 7 bases. Germline CDR1 SNHLY, CDR2 FYNNEI. The junction had 8 bases not matched to a gene; V was cut back by 6 bases and J by 0 bases. The CDR3 contains 15 residues. The covered CDR3 bases are TGTGCCAGCAGCGCCCGACAGGGCAGCTCCTACGAG. Translated, it gives CASSARQGSSYE. The complete CDR3 reads CASSARQGSSYEQYF.

Many counts were recorded for this clone. Sequencing ends 3 residues short of the CDR3 end; the germline J gene provides the rest. The chain recombines TRBV18 with TRBJ2-7; the D gene is possibly TRBD1 (6 bases). CDR1 KGHSH and CDR2 LQKENI come from the germline V gene. CDR3 length equals 17 residues. V gave up 2 bases and J gave up 0 bases, with 17 bases separating them. CDR3 bases read: TGTGCCAGCTCACCAGGGCAGGGGTCCCCGTCCTCCTACGAG. As protein: CASSPGQGSPSSYE. The entire CDR3 is CASSPGQGSPSSYEQYF.

This clone was detected ten times or more. Read data end 3 residues before the CDR3 end; the end is taken from the germline J gene. The rearrangement links TRBV11-2 to TRBJ2-5; 12 nucleotides line up with TRBD2. Germline lookup yields CDR1 SGHAT and CDR2 FQNNGV. The CDR3 runs to 15 residues. V gave up 4 bases and J gave up 5 bases; unmatched junction bases: 5. The sequenced CDR3 bases are TGTGCCAGCAGCTCCCTAGCGGGAGGGCGGGAGACC. It specifies CASSSLAGGRET. The whole CDR3 is CASSSLAGGRETQYF.

This clone was seen repeatedly, ten times or more. The CDR3 is cut off 3 residues early in the read; its end comes from the germline J gene. The rearrangement joins TRBV5-1 to TRBJ1-2; D perhaps matches TRBD1 (5 bases). The CDR3 has 15 amino acids. Germline CDR1 and CDR2: SGHRS and YFSETQ. The covered CDR3 bases are TGCGCCAGCAGCTTGGCCAGGGTAGGGATGGACGGC. This gives the protein CASSLARVGMDG. The entire CDR3 protein reads CASSLARVGMDGYTF.

This clone appeared many times. The read comes to an end 3 residues before the CDR3 does, leaving the germline J gene to fill in the end. The rearrangement joins TRBV20-1 to TRBJ2-3, with D possibly being TRBD2 (6 bases). Germline loops: CDR1 DFQATT, CDR2 SNEGSKA (reference sequence). V was trimmed by 5 bases and J by 6 bases, leaving 15 bases between them. The CDR3 spans 13 residues. The sequenced CDR3 bases are TGCAGTGCTCCTCCGGGACTTGGCGATACG. As protein: CSAPPGLGDT. The CDR3 in its entirety is CSAPPGLGDTQYF.

This clone was counted at least ten times. The CDR3 goes on 3 residues after the read ends, and that part is filled in from the germline J gene. V is TRBV18 and J is TRBJ2-1, with D hard to call. V was trimmed by 0 bases and J by 9 bases, leaving 12 bases between them. Germline lookup yields CDR1 KGHSH and CDR2 LQKENI. The CDR3 covers 14 residues. Partial CDR3 DNA: TGTGCCAGCTCACCACCGGTATTCGGCGGTGAG. It specifies CASSPPVFGGE. Given in full, the CDR3 is CASSPPVFGGEQFF.

This clone was recorded at least ten times. The read stops 3 residues short of the end of the CDR3; the missing end is completed from the germline J gene. The gene calls are TRBV11-2 and TRBJ2-1; 9 bases line up with TRBD2. V lost 5 bases to trimming and J lost 4 bases; unmatched junction nucleotides: 6. CDR1 SGHAT and CDR2 FQNNGV come from the germline V gene. The CDR3 is 15 amino acids. The chain's CDR3 is CASSLTSGLYNEQFF. The CDR3 DNA, read in part, is TGTGCCAGCAGCCTGACTAGCGGACTATACAATGAG.

Many counts were recorded for this clone. The read terminates 3 residues before the CDR3 end, so the remaining end is supplied by the germline J gene. The chain employs TRBV11-2 and TRBJ2-5; D possibly corresponds to TRBD1 (6 bases). CDR3 length: 13 amino acids. Germline-derived CDR1 and CDR2 are SGHAT and FQNNGV. Trimming removed 2 bases from V and 5 bases from J, with 9 bases in between. The sequenced CDR3 bases are TGTGCCAGCAGCTTACCAGGGGAGGAGACC. Translating gives CASSLPGEET. The full-length CDR3 reads as CASSLPGEETQYF.

This clone was observed at least ten times. The CDR3 extends 3 residues past the end of the read, so its final part is completed from the germline J gene. The rearrangement joins TRBV7-8 to TRBJ2-1; D is unresolved. The CDR3 covers 15 residues. CDR1 and CDR2 from the germline V gene are SGHVS and FQNEAQ. V was pared by 4 bases and J by 7 bases, with 17 bases between. CDR3 in amino acids: CASSSTSKTVNEQFF. CDR3 bases read: TGTGCCAGCAGCTCGACTTCCAAGACGGTAAATGAG.

This clone is classed as medium-sized (0.01 to 0.1%). The CDR3 end falls 3 residues outside the read, so it is completed with the germline J gene. This sequence joins TRBV6-2 or TRBV6-3 and TRBJ1-1, with D maybe TRBD1 (5 bases). Trimming shortened V by 8 bases and J by 4 bases, and 14 bases separated the two germline ends. From germline, CDR1 is MNHEY and CDR2 SVGEGT. This CDR3 region has 13 residues. The CDR3 loop is CASVRRDGTEAFF. The DNA read from the CDR3 is TGTGCCAGCGTACGCAGGGATGGCACTGAA.

Many counts were recorded for this clone. The CDR3 extends 3 residues past the end of the read, so its final part is completed from the germline J gene. J is TRBJ1-2 and V is TRBV15, with 7 bases identical to TRBD1. Trimming removed 0 bases from V and 4 bases from J; junction bases left unmatched: 5. CDR3 length: 15 amino acids. Germline-derived CDR1 and CDR2 are LNHNV and YYDKDF (reference sequence). The CDR3 protein is CATSREFRDSYGYTF. CDR3 bases read: TGTGCCACCAGCAGAGAGTTCCGGGACAGCTATGGC.

This clone has ten or more counts. The CDR3 extends 3 residues past the end of the read, so its final part is completed from the germline J gene. This chain connects TRBV7-8 to TRBJ2-1, with 9 bases fitting TRBD2. This CDR3 has 16 amino acids. Unmatched junction bases numbered 8, after V lost 4 bases and J lost 4 bases. Germline V gives CDR1 SGHVS, CDR2 FQNEAQ. The CDR3 bases that were read are TGTGCCAGCAGCTCCCCGACTAGCGGAAATTACAATGAG. Translating it yields CASSSPTSGNYNE. The CDR3 as a whole reads CASSSPTSGNYNEQFF.

This clone showed up many times. The read falls 3 residues short of the CDR3 end, and the missing part is taken from the germline J gene. The chain links TRBV15 to TRBJ2-1; 11 bases fit TRBD2. The length of the CDR3 is 19 residues. CDR1 and CDR2 (germline): LNHNV, YYDKDF (reference sequence). V gave up 0 bases and J gave up 3 bases; unmatched junction bases: 10. This CDR3 reads CATSREPGRGTSGYNEQFF. Partial CDR3 DNA: TGTGCCACCAGCAGAGAACCCGGCCGCGGGACTAGCGGCTACAATGAG.

This clone was seen many times. The chain's CDR3 is CASSSGQGSYEQYF. CDR3 DNA, as far as it was read: TGCGCCAGCAGCAGCGGACAGGGATCCTACGAG. The chain uses TRBV5-1 and TRBJ2-7; 8 nucleotides line up with TRBD1. The CDR3 end falls 3 residues outside the read, so it is completed with the germline J gene. The germline CDR1 and CDR2 sequences are SGHRS and YFSETQ. This CDR3 has 14 residues. The V segment lost 4 bases and the J segment 1 base; nucleotides outside the gene matches: 4.